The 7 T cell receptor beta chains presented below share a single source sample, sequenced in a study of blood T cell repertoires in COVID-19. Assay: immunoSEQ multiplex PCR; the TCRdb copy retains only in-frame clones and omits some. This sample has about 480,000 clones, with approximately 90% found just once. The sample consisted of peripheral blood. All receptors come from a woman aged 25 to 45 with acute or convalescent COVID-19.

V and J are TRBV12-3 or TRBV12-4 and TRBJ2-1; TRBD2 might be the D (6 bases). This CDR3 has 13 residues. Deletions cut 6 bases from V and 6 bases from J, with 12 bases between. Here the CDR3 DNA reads TGTGCCAGCAGCCCGGACTATTCCAATGAGCAGTTCTTC. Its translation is CASSPDYSNEQFF.

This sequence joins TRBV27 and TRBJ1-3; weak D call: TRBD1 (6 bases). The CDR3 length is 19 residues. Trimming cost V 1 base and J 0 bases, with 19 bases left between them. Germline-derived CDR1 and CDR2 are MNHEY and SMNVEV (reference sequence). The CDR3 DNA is TGTGCCAGCAGTTTATATAAGGGGGACACTCATATCTCTGGAAACACCATATATTTT. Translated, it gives CASSLYKGDTHISGNTIYF.

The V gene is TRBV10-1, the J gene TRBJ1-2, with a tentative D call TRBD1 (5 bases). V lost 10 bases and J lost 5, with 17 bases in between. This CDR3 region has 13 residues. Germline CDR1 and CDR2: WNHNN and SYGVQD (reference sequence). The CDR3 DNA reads TGCGCCAATACATACGCAAAGGGGTATGGCTACACCTTC. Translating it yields CANTYAKGYGYTF.

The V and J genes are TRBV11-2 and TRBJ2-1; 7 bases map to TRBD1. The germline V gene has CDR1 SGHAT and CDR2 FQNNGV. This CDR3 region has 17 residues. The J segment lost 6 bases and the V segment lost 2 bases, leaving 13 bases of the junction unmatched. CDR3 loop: CASSLFGVTGLSNEQFF. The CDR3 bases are TGTGCCAGCAGCTTATTCGGGGTGACAGGGCTATCCAATGAGCAGTTCTTC.

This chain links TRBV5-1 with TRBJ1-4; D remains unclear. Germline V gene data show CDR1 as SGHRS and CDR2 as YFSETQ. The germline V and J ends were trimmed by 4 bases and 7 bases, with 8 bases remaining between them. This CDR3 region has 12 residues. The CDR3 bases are TGCGCCAGCAGCGTCGCCGGTGAAAAACTGTTTTTT. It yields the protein CASSVAGEKLFF.

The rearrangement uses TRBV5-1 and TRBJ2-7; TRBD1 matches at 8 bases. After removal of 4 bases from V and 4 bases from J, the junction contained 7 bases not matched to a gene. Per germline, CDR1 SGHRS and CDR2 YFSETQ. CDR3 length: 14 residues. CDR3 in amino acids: CASSRTGSRYEQYF. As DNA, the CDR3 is TGCGCCAGCAGCAGGACAGGGTCGAGATACGAGCAGTACTTC.

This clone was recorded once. Here the CDR3 DNA reads TGTGCCTGGAGCCGCGGGACAGGGTTGGATGAGCAGTTCTTC. Its translation is CAWSRGTGLDEQFF. This chain joins TRBV30 and TRBJ2-1, with 9 bases lining up with TRBD1. Germline CDR1 GTSNPN, CDR2 SVGIG (reference sequence). V trimming: 3 bases; J trimming: 8 bases; junction bases outside the gene matches: 8. The CDR3 extends over 14 amino acids.